Listed below are T cell receptor beta chains from one sample, sequenced in a study of T-cell memory formation after mild COVID-19. TCRdb called the 5' RACE reads again in MiXCR, with one record for every CDR3 protein. The data hold 450,000 to 650,000 distinct CDR3 sequences, with around 17% observed a single time. The specimen was PBMCs or a T cell subset sorted from them (not recorded which). These receptors were taken from an adult woman who had mild COVID-19 (a few samples of this study predate the infection). Cell type and time point are not known. The CDR3 runs from the conserved cysteine through the conserved F or W. D genes are given only for firm matches. Some rows have no size entry. The others give once, few or many, or a class for an expanded clone.

D | size | J | V | length | CDR3 | DNA
. | many | TRBJ2-1 | TRBV7-2 | 14 | CASSPASSYNEQFF | TGTGCCAGCAGCCCTGCCAGCTCCTACAATGAGCAGTTCTTC
. | few | TRBJ1-1 | TRBV20-1 | 12 | CSAKGGVTEAFF | TGCAGTGCCAAGGGGGGGGTCACTGAAGCTTTCTTT
TRBD2 | few | TRBJ2-1 | TRBV6-6 | 13 | CASSGLDYNEQFF | TGTGCCAGCAGCGGACTAGACTACAATGAGCAGTTCTTC
. | few | TRBJ2-1 | TRBV12-3/TRBV12-4 | 12 | CASRGASNEQFF | TGTGCCAGCAGGGGCGCTAGCAATGAGCAGTTCTTC
TRBD2 | few | TRBJ2-1 | TRBV5-1 | 17 | CASSRGLAGGLSNEQFF | TGCGCCAGCAGCCGAGGACTAGCGGGGGGGCTAAGCAATGAGCAGTTCTTC
TRBD1 | . | TRBJ2-4 | TRBV9 | 14 | CASSVGDSNYIQYF | TGTGCCAGCAGCGTAGGGGACAGCAATTACATTCAGTACTTC
. | . | TRBJ2-5 | TRBV12-3/TRBV12-4 | 13 | CASSLTTLETQYF | TGTGCCAGCAGTTTAACCACTCTAGAGACCCAGTACTTC
. | . | TRBJ1-2 | TRBV20-1 | 13 | CSAFMTAGNGYTF | TGCAGTGCGTTCATGACAGCGGGGAATGGCTACACCTTC
TRBD1 | many | TRBJ1-3 | TRBV3-1 | 17 | CASSHSGTGLSGNTIYF | TGTGCCAGCAGCCATTCCGGGACAGGGCTCTCTGGAAACACCATATATTTT
TRBD2 | . | TRBJ2-3 | TRBV7-9 | 20 | CASSLSGLAGFSMSTDTQYF | TGTGCCAGCAGCTTAAGCGGGCTAGCGGGGTTTTCTATGAGCACAGATACGCAGTATTTT
TRBD2 | few | TRBJ2-5 | TRBV7-2 | 15 | CASISLAGGLETQYF | TGTGCCAGCATCTCCCTGGCGGGAGGGCTGGAGACCCAGTACTTC
. | few | TRBJ1-1 | TRBV6-5 | 14 | CASRTRRANTEAFF | TGTGCCAGCAGAACTCGGAGGGCCAACACTGAAGCTTTCTTT
TRBD2 | . | TRBJ2-5 | TRBV10-3 | 13 | CAIMEAGVETQYF | TGTGCCATCATGGAGGCGGGGGTGGAGACCCAGTACTTC
. | few | TRBJ2-1 | TRBV20-1 | 12 | CSARDAVTPQFF | TGCAGTGCTAGAGATGCGGTTACCCCTCAATTCTTC
. | . | TRBJ2-5 | TRBV20-1 | 14 | CSAYRGMYQETQYF | TGCAGTGCTTACCGGGGGATGTACCAAGAGACCCAGTACTTC